Presented here are 27 T cell receptor beta chains from one specimen sequenced in a study of blood T cells in healthy people across ages. Primed by a sample-barcoded 5' primer and a J-beta primer mix, a second PCR proceeded for 7 to 11 cycles. Each CDR3 protein is one row after TCRdb ran MiXCR on the 5' RACE reads. The data show fewer than 2,000,000 distinct CDR3 sequences, approximately 39% seen once. Sequences were obtained from blood. Receptors were obtained from a human donor in good health.

This chain connects TRBV15 to TRBJ1-1; D call uncertain. V was clipped by 3 bases and J by 0 bases, with 17 bases between them. The CDR3 runs to 17 residues. Germline loops: CDR1 LNHNV, CDR2 YYDKDF (reference sequence). The CDR3 spells CATSSETPSDLNTEAFF. The CDR3, as DNA: TGTGCCACCAGCAGCGAGACCCCCAGTGACTTGAACACTGAAGCTTTCTTT.

V usage is TRBV20-1 and J usage is TRBJ2-7; TRBD2 matches at 13 bases. The CDR3 totals 14 residues. V was pared by 5 bases and J by 2 bases, with 3 bases of the junction left unmatched. Germline V gives CDR1 DFQATT, CDR2 SNEGSKA (reference sequence). The CDR3 nucleotides are TGCAGTGCTGGGACTAGCGGGGACGCCTACGAGCAGTACTTC. Translation gives CSAGTSGDAYEQYF.

This clonotype was counted between two and nine times. The chain recombines TRBV7-3 with TRBJ2-7; TRBD1 agrees at 10 bases. The CDR3 extends over 14 amino acids. Trimming removed 3 bases from V and 5 bases from J; junction bases left unmatched: 4. CDR1 SGHTA and CDR2 FQGTGA come from the germline V gene. The CDR3 sequence: CASSLTGGLNEQYF. CDR3 nucleotides: TGTGCCAGCAGCTTGACAGGGGGCTTGAACGAGCAGTACTTC.

This clonotype was observed a few times. Sequence at one end of the junction differs from germline and may be a read error. The gene calls are TRBV6-5 and TRBJ1-2; TRBD1 might be the D (6 bases). The CDR3 covers 17 residues. Looked up from germline, CDR1 is MNHEY and CDR2 is SVGAGI. CDR3 coding DNA: TGTGCCAGCAGTTCCCTTGGGGGCGCGGTGTCAAACTATGGCGACACCTTC. Translation: CASSSLGGAVSNYGDTF.

This clonotype has ten or more counts. The gene calls are TRBV7-6 and TRBJ2-7, with TRBD1 matching over 9 bases. CDR3 size: 15 residues. Losses at the gene ends were 5 bases for V and 0 bases for J; bases not matched to a gene: 5. CDR1 is SGHVS, CDR2 FNYEAQ, per germline. CDR3 DNA: TGTGCCAGCAGCAACCGGGACAGGGACTCCTACGAGCAGTACTTC. Translation: CASSNRDRDSYEQYF.

This sequence joins TRBV9 and TRBJ2-7; D gene uncertain. V was pared by 0 bases and J by 0 bases, with 7 bases between. Germline-derived CDR1 and CDR2 are SGDLS and YYNGEE. CDR3 length equals 14 residues. The CDR3 DNA sequence: TGTGCCAGCAGCGTAGAGGTGGACTCCTACGAGCAGTACTTC. It yields the protein CASSVEVDSYEQYF.

This clonotype has a count of ten or more. The gene calls are TRBV29-1 and TRBJ2-3; D is unresolved. CDR3 length: 13 residues. Per the germline V gene, CDR1 is SQVTM and CDR2 is ANQGSEA. The V end lost 1 base, the J end lost 4 bases, and 9 bases lay between the germline ends. CDR3 sequence (DNA): TGCAGCGTTGAAGGCCCGTTCTCAGATACGCAGTATTTT. Translating it yields CSVEGPFSDTQYF.

This clonotype was seen more than once but under ten times. The V gene is TRBV7-2, the J gene TRBJ1-2; tentative D call: TRBD1 (5 bases). The germline V gene encodes CDR1 SGHTA and CDR2 FQGNSA. The length of the CDR3 is 16 residues. V was shortened by 2 bases and J by 8 bases, with 21 bases between the two germline ends. This chain's CDR3 is CASSLYTGTKSKGYTF. The CDR3 coding sequence is TGTGCCAGCAGCTTATATACGGGGACCAAAAGTAAAGGCTACACCTTC.

The V gene is TRBV20-1, the J gene TRBJ2-1; D is undetermined. Germline CDR1 is DFQATT and CDR2 is SNEGSKA (reference sequence). The CDR3 is 11 residues long. V lost 0 bases, J lost 12 bases, and 9 bases lay in between. The CDR3 region is CSAREGMGQFF. CDR3 bases: TGCAGTGCTAGAGAAGGGATGGGGCAGTTCTTC.

This clonotype appeared a few times. The chain has TRBV5-6 and TRBJ2-7; no clear D gene. This CDR3 comprises 13 residues. The germline gives CDR1 SGHDT, CDR2 YYEEEE. Trimming removed 1 base at V and 5 bases at J, with 10 bases between. The CDR3 coding sequence is TGTGCCAGCAGCTTGCCTGGGGTCGACGAGCAGTACTTC. It encodes CASSLPGVDEQYF.

This clonotype was detected only a few times. This rearrangement joins TRBV20-1 to TRBJ2-3, with TRBD2 as a possible D gene (7 bases). The CDR3 totals 17 residues. CDR1 and CDR2 from the germline V gene are DFQATT and SNEGSKA (reference sequence). V was trimmed by 0 bases and J by 0 bases, leaving 16 bases between them. DNA of the CDR3: TGCAGTGCTAGAGATCTGGCGGGGGCATCTAGCACAGATACGCAGTATTTT. Its translation: CSARDLAGASSTDTQYF.

This chain links TRBV14 with TRBJ2-7; D call uncertain. The germline V gene encodes CDR1 SGHDN and CDR2 FVKESK. V shed 3 bases and J shed 2 bases, with 11 bases lying between them. CDR3 size: 14 residues. CDR3 residues: CASSQIAGPYEQYF. CDR3 nucleotide sequence: TGTGCCAGCAGCCAGATTGCTGGACCCTACGAGCAGTACTTC.

This chain joins TRBV6-2 or TRBV6-3 and TRBJ1-1; unclear D gene. The CDR3 runs to 14 residues. CDR1 is MNHEY and CDR2 is SVGEGT in the germline V gene. Trimming shortened V by 2 bases and J by 1 base, and 8 bases separated the two germline ends. CDR3 nucleotides: TGTGCCAGCAGTTACACGGTAGGGAACACTGAAGCTTTCTTT. This gives the protein CASSYTVGNTEAFF.

This clonotype was seen only once. The chain joins TRBV9 to TRBJ2-1; D ambiguous. CDR1 SGDLS and CDR2 YYNGEE come from the germline V gene. The CDR3 spans 15 residues. V lost 4 bases and J 9 bases, leaving 20 bases between the germline ends. The CDR3 nucleotides read TGTGCCAGCAGCCTAGGAGAACCCTCTGTCGGTGAGCAGTTCTTC. Its protein product is CASSLGEPSVGEQFF.

V usage is TRBV20-1 and J usage is TRBJ2-3; D ambiguous. Trimming cost V 0 bases and J 2 bases, with 15 bases left between them. The germline V gene has CDR1 DFQATT and CDR2 SNEGSKA (reference sequence). The CDR3 runs to 16 residues. The CDR3 region has the DNA TGCAGTGCTAGAGATCGATCCCGGGTATACACAGATACGCAGTATTTT. Translated, it gives CSARDRSRVYTDTQYF.

V gene TRBV4-1 combines with J gene TRBJ1-1, with D uncertain. V shed 2 bases and J shed 1 base, with 14 bases lying between them. CDR3 length: 16 residues. Per the germline V gene, CDR1 is MGHRA and CDR2 is YSYEKL. CDR3 sequence: CASSQTWIGENTEAFF. The CDR3 region has the DNA TGCGCCAGCAGCCAAACGTGGATAGGAGAGAACACTGAAGCTTTCTTT.

There are a few counts of this clonotype. The V and J genes are TRBV2 and TRBJ1-5, with D unresolved. The germline V and J ends were trimmed by 3 bases and 0 bases, with 6 bases remaining between them. Per the germline V gene, CDR1 is SNHLY and CDR2 is FYNNEI. The CDR3 runs 14 residues. Here the CDR3 reads CASSETYSNQPQHF. Here the CDR3 DNA reads TGTGCCAGCAGTGAGACATATAGCAATCAGCCCCAGCATTTT.

This clonotype was counted at least ten times. The chain is built from TRBV7-9 and TRBJ2-1; TRBD1 matches 10 bases. J gave up 8 bases and V 4 bases, and 5 bases lay outside the gene matches. Germline CDR1 and CDR2: SEHNR and FQNEAQ (reference sequence). CDR3 size: 14 residues. The CDR3 DNA reads as TGTGCCAGCAGCTCCCGGGACAGGGGCTATGAGCAGTTCTTC. It codes for CASSSRDRGYEQFF.

There are a few counts of this clonotype. This chain joins TRBV27 and TRBJ2-1; a weak D match, TRBD2 (5 bases). There are 16 residues in the CDR3. The germline V and J ends were trimmed by 5 bases and 13 bases, with 27 bases remaining between them. Germline V gene lookup returns CDR1 MNHEY and CDR2 SMNVEV (reference sequence). CDR3 protein: CASSPSVGELQETQFF. The CDR3 coding sequence is TGTGCCAGCAGTCCCTCCGTTGGGGAGCTCCAAGAGACCCAGTTCTTC.

A single count supports this clonotype. The V and J genes are TRBV24-1 and TRBJ2-5; TRBD2 matches 10 bases. The CDR3 runs to 16 residues. Losses at the gene ends were 4 bases for V and 1 base for J; bases not matched to a gene: 5. Germline CDR1 KGHDR, CDR2 SFDVKD. The CDR3 DNA follows: TGTGCCACCAGTGAATGGACTAGCGGAATCCAAGAGACCCAGTACTTC. Translating gives CATSEWTSGIQETQYF.

The chain uses TRBV5-1 and TRBJ1-1; 10 nucleotides agree with TRBD1. V gave up 3 bases and J gave up 5 bases; unmatched junction bases: 7. Germline CDR1 SGHRS, CDR2 YFSETQ. The CDR3 is 15 residues long. CDR3 in amino acids: CASSSTGTGETEAFF. The CDR3 coding sequence is TGCGCCAGCAGCTCCACCGGGACAGGGGAAACTGAAGCTTTCTTT.

In regard to this clonotype: The junction does not match germline at one end; this may be a read error. J is TRBJ1-1 and V is TRBV7-2; a possible D gene is TRBD1 (6 bases). Germline V lookup: CDR1 SGHTA, CDR2 FQGNSA. The CDR3 has 19 amino acids. CDR3 sequence: CASSLYLRGRNRMWTEAFF. The CDR3 DNA is TGTGCCAGCAGCTTATACCTCAGGGGAAGGAACAGAATGTGGACTGAAGCCTTCTTT.

The chain has TRBV11-2 and TRBJ2-3, with D uncertain. The CDR3 extends over 16 amino acids. The ends were cut back, 2 bases at V and 5 bases at J, with 17 bases in the middle. Per germline, CDR1 SGHAT and CDR2 FQNNGV. CDR3 protein: CASSLYRSLAIDTQYF. The CDR3 DNA reads as TGTGCCAGCAGCTTATATAGATCGTTGGCGATAGATACGCAGTATTTT. Using reference TRBV11-2 and TRBJ2-3 for the parts outside the CDR3, the full variable domain is EAGVAQSPRYKIIEKRQSVAFWCNPISGHATLYWYQQILGQGPKLLIQFQNNGVVDDSQLPKDRFSAERLKGVDSTLKIQPAKLEDSAVYLCASSLYRSLAIDTQYFGPGTRLTVL.

As to this clonotype: One junction end does not reproduce the germline sequence, and a read error may be involved. The chain joins TRBV10-3 to TRBJ2-3; either TRBD1 or TRBD2 may fit D (5 bases each). The CDR3 runs to 16 residues. Germline loops: CDR1 ENHRY, CDR2 SYGVKD. The CDR3 DNA reads as TGTGCCAGCAGTTACTCGATTCAGCGTTGGGGACATACGCAGTATTTT. This translates into CASSYSIQRWGHTQYF.

The chain couples TRBV12-3 or TRBV12-4 to TRBJ1-5; D may be TRBD1 (6 bases). The V gene lost 8 bases and the J gene lost 2 bases, with 13 bases spanning the gap. The CDR3 runs to 14 residues. For the CDR3, the DNA is TGTGCCAGCGGGAGGGGGGACGGCAATCAGCCCCAGCATTTT. As protein: CASGRGDGNQPQHF.

The chain recombines TRBV12-3 or TRBV12-4 with TRBJ1-1, with D unclear. V gave up 8 bases and J gave up 10 bases, with 20 bases separating them. The CDR3 totals 13 residues. This chain's CDR3 is CASSRGRSAGAFF. The CDR3 nucleotides read TGTGCCAGCTCCCGAGGGAGGTCGGCTGGAGCTTTCTTT.

This clonotype was seen a few times. The chain uses TRBV6-6 and TRBJ2-2; D is unclear. Germline CDR1 and CDR2: MNHNY and SVGAGI (reference sequence). V dropped 7 bases and J dropped 2 bases, with 5 bases sitting between them. This CDR3 has 12 amino acids. Written as DNA, the CDR3 is TGTGCCAGCACCAAAAACACCGGGGAGCTGTTTTTT. It yields the protein CASTKNTGELFF.